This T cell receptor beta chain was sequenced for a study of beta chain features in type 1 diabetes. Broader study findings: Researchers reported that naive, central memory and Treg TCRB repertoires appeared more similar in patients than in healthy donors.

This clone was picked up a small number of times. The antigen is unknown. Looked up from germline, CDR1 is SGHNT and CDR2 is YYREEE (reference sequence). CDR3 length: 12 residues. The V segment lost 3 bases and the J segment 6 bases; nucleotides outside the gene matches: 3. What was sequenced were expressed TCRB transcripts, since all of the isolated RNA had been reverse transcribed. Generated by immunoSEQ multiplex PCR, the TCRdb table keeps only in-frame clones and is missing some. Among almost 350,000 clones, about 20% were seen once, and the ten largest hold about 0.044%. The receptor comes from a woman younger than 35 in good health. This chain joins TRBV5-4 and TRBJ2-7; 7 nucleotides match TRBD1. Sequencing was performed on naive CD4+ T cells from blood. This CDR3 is CASSYPGGEQYF. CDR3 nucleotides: TGTGCCAGCAGCTACCCAGGGGGCGAGCAGTACTTC. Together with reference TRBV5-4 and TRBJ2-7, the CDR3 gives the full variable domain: ETGVTQSPTHLIKTRGQQVTLRCSSQSGHNTVSWYQQALGQGPQFIFQYYREEENGRGNFPPRFSGLQFPNYSSELNVNALELDDSALYLCASSYPGGEQYFGPGTRLTVT.